What follows describes a single T cell receptor beta chain. Its antigen is unidentified. The data were obtained in a study of CD8+ T cells in alopecia areata. General study results and limits: Higher clonality was seen in lesional scalp than in normal scalp, especially in alopecia totalis/universalis.

As to treatment: oral pan-JAK inhibitor, 5-10 mg twice daily. Patients with alopecia areata provided lesional scalp punch biopsies as well as peripheral blood. RNA was isolated and reverse transcribed to cDNA, the sequencing template. The table came from immunoSEQ multiplex PCR; TCRdb's copy has only in-frame clones and leaves some out. This sample carries fewer than 350,000 clones, roughly 50% of them seen once, and the ten largest clones take roughly 1.8%. Germline V CDR1 and CDR2: LGHNA, YSLEER. This CDR3 comprises 14 residues. Between the trimmed V and J ends, which lost 2 bases and 3 bases, there was a span of 11 bases.

Material: CD4+ T cells sorted from blood, obtained at week 24, from a patient treated with tofacitinib. The gene calls are TRBV4-3 and TRBJ2-7; D call uncertain. This sequence originates from a human donor with alopecia areata. CDR3 DNA sequence: TGCGCCAGCAGCCAACGGATTATTAACTACGAGCAGTACTTC. Its protein is CASSQRIINYEQYF.